The clone carrying this T cell receptor (beta chain) showed up just once. Per the study methods: Using reference gene primer amplification, nucleated cell counts were estimated. Libraries were prepared by immunoSEQ multiplex PCR; TCRdb keeps only in-frame clonotypes and omits some of them. V and J calls and clone size are given by that table; D and trimming were obtained from the DNA. The sample lists roughly 200,000 clones, approximately 86% occurring once. These data are taken from a study of blood T cell repertoires in COVID-19. Allocation to cohorts depended on clinical history reported by the participants. Trimming shortened V by 8 bases and J by 5 bases, and 10 bases separated the two germline ends. CDR1 and CDR2 (germline): SGHNT, YENEEA. The CDR3 sequence is 13 residues long.

The origin of this receptor is a woman in her 30s who had been exposed to COVID-19. Sequencing used PBMCs or T cells enriched from blood (not recorded which). The genes are TRBV11-3 and TRBJ1-6; D is unclear. The CDR3 is CASSPIDNSPLHF. For the CDR3, the DNA is TGTGCCAGCTCACCTATTGATAATTCACCCCTCCACTTT.